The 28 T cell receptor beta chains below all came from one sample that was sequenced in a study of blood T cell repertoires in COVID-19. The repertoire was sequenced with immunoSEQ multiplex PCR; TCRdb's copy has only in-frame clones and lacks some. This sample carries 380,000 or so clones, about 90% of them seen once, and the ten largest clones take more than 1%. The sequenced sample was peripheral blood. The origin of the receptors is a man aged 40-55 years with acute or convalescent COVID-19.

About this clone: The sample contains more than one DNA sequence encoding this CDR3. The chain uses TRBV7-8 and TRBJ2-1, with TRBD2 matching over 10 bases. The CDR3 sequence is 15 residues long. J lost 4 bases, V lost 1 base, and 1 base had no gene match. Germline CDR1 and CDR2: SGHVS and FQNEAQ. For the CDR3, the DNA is TGTGCCAGCAGCTTAGTAGCGGGGGGTTACAATGAGCAGTTCTTC. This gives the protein CASSLVAGGYNEQFF.

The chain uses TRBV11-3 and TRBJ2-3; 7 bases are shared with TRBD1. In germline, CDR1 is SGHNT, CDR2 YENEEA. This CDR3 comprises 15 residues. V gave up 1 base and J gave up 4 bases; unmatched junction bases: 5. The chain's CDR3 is CASSLAGQWADTQYF. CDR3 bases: TGTGCCAGCAGCTTAGCGGGACAGTGGGCAGATACGCAGTATTTT. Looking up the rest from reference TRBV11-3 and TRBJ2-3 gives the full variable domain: EAGVVQSPRYKIIEKKQPVAFWCNPISGHNTLYWYLQNLGQGPELLIRYENEEAVDDSQLPKDRFSAERLKGVDSTLKIQPAELGDSAVYLCASSLAGQWADTQYFGPGTRLTVL.

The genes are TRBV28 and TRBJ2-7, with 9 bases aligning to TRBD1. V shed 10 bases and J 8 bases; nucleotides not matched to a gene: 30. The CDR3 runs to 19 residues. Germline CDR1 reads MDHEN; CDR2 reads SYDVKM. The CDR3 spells CATAVLGFSRDRAPLKQYF. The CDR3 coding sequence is TGTGCCACAGCAGTTCTAGGGTTTTCCCGGGACAGGGCCCCCCTCAAGCAGTACTTC.

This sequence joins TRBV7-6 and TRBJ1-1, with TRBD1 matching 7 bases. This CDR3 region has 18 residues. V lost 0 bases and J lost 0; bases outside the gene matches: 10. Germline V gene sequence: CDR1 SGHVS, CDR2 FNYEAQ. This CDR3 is CASSLAGLTGSLNTEAFF. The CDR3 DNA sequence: TGTGCCAGCAGCTTAGCGGGGTTGACAGGGAGTTTGAACACTGAAGCTTTCTTT.

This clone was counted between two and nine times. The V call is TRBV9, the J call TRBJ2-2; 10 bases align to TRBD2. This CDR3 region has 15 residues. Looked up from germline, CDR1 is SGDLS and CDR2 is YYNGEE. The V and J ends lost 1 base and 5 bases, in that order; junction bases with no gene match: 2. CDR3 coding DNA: TGTGCCAGCAGCGTAACTAGCGGGATTACCGGGGAGCTGTTTTTT. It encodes CASSVTSGITGELFF.

Written as DNA, the CDR3 is TGTGCCAGCAGTGACCGACAGGGATCTGCTGGCTACACCTTC. Amino acid sequence: CASSDRQGSAGYTF. The V gene is TRBV2, the J gene TRBJ1-2; TRBD1 matches at 7 bases. The CDR3 is 14 residues long. J gave up 7 bases and V 3 bases, and 8 bases lay outside the gene matches. Germline V gene lookup returns CDR1 SNHLY and CDR2 FYNNEI.

The CDR3, as DNA: TGTGCCAGTAGTATAAGGTCGGGAGGGGGGACCGGGGAGCTGTTTTTT. The encoded protein is CASSIRSGGGTGELFF. V gene TRBV19 combines with J gene TRBJ2-2, with 8 nucleotides matching TRBD2. V was clipped by 2 bases and J by 5 bases; unmatched bases: 7. Germline V gene lookup returns CDR1 LNHDA and CDR2 SQIVND (reference sequence). The CDR3 has 16 amino acids.

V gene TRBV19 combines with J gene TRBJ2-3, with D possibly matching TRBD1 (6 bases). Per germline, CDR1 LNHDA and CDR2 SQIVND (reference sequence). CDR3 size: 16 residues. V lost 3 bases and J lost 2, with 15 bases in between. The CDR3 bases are TGTGCCAGTAGTATGAGCGCGGCAGGGGACACAGATACGCAGTATTTT. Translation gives CASSMSAAGDTDTQYF. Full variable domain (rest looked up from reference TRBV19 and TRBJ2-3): DGGITQSPKYLFRKEGQNVTLSCEQNLNHDAMYWYRQDPGQGLRLIYYSQIVNDFQKGDIAEGYSVSREKKESFPLTVTSAQKNPTAFYLCASSMSAAGDTDTQYFGPGTRLTVL.

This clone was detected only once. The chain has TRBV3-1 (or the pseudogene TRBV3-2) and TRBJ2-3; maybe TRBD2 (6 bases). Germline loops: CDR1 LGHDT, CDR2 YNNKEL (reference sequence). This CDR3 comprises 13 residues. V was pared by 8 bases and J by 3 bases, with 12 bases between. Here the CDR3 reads CASASGGTDTQYF. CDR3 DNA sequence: TGTGCCAGCGCCTCCGGGGGAACAGATACGCAGTATTTT.

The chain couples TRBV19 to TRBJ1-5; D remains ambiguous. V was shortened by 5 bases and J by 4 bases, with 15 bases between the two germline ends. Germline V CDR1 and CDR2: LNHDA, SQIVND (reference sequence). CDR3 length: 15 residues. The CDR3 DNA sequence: TGTGCCAGTAGTTCTCAGTTCATCGCTAATCAGCCCCAGCATTTT. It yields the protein CASSSQFIANQPQHF.

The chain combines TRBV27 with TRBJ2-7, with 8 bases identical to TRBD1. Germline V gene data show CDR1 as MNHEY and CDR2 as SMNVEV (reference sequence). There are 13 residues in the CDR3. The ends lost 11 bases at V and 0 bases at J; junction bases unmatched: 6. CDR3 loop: CAGRTGSSYEQYF. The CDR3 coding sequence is TGTGCCGGACGGACAGGGAGCTCCTACGAGCAGTACTTC.

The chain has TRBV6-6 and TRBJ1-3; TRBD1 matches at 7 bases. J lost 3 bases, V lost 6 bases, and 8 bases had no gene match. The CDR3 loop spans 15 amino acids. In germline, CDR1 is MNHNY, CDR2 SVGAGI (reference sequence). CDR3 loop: CASSTNRGYGNTIYF. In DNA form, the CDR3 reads TGTGCCAGCAGCACTAACAGGGGTTATGGAAACACCATATATTTT.

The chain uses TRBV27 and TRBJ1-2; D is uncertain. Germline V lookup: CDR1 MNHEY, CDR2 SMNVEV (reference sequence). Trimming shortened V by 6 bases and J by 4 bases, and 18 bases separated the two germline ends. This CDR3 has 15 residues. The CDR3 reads CASSPRTGIFYGYTF. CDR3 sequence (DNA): TGTGCCAGCAGCCCCCGCACGGGGATCTTCTATGGCTACACCTTC.

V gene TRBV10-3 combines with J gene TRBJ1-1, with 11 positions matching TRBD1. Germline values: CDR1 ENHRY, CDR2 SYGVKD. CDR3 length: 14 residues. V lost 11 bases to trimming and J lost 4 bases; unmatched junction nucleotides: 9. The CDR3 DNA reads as TGTGCCGTTTCCTGGGACAGGGGGAGCACTGAAGCTTTCTTT. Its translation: CAVSWDRGSTEAFF.

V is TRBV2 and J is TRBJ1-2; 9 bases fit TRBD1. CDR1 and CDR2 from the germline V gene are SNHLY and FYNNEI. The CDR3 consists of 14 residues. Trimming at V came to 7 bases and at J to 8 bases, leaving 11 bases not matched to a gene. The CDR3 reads CASTEQGAGWGYTF. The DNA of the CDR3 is TGTGCCAGCACCGAACAGGGGGCCGGATGGGGCTACACCTTC.

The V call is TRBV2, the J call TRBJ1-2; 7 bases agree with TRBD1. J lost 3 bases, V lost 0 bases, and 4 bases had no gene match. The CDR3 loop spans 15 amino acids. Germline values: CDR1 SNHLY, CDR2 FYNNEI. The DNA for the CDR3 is TGTGCCAGCAGTGAAGCAACAGGGGCGGACTATGGCTACACCTTC. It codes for CASSEATGADYGYTF. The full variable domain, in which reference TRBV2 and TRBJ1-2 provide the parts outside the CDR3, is EPEVTQTPSHQVTQMGQEVILRCVPISNHLYFYWYRQILGQKVEFLVSFYNNEISEKSEIFDDQFSVERPDGSNFTLKIRSTKLEDSAMYFCASSEATGADYGYTFGSGTRLTVV.

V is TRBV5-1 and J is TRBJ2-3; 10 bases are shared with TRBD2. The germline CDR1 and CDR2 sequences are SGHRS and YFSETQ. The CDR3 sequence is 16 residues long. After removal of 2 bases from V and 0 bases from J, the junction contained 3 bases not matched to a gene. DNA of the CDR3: TGCGCCAGCAGCTTTCGACTAGCGGGTAGCACAGATACGCAGTATTTT. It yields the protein CASSFRLAGSTDTQYF.

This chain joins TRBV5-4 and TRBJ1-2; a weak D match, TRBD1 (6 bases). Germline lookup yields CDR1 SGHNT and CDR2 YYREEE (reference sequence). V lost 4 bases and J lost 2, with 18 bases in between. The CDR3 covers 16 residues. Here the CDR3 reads CASSVADSGANYGYTF. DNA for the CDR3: TGTGCCAGCAGCGTAGCGGACAGCGGGGCCAACTATGGCTACACCTTC.

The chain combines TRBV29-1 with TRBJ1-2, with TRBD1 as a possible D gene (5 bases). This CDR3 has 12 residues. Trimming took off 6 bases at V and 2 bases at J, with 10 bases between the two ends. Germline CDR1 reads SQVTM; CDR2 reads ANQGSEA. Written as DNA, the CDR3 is TGCAGCGTACTCGACAGAAACTATGGCTACACCTTC. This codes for CSVLDRNYGYTF.

DNA for the CDR3: TGTGCCACCACGCCCGGACAGGGCTACGAGCAGTACTTC. Protein product: CATTPGQGYEQYF. This chain uses TRBV15 with TRBJ2-7; 8 bases agree with TRBD1. The CDR3 covers 13 residues. Looked up from germline, CDR1 is LNHNV and CDR2 is YYDKDF (reference sequence). With 7 bases clipped from V and 3 bases from J, the junction kept 5 bases outside the gene matches.

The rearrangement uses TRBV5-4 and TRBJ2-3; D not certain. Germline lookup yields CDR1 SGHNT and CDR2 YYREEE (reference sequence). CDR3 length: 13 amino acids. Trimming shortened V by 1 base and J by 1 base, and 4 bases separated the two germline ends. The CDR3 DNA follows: TGTGCCAGCAGCTTGCAGGGCACAGATACGCAGTATTTT. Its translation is CASSLQGTDTQYF. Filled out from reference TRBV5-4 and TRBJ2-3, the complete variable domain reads ETGVTQSPTHLIKTRGQQVTLRCSSQSGHNTVSWYQQALGQGPQFIFQYYREEENGRGNFPPRFSGLQFPNYSSELNVNALELDDSALYLCASSLQGTDTQYFGPGTRLTVL.

The CDR3 loop is CASRPYRGNYGYTF. CDR3 nucleotide sequence: TGTGCCAGCAGACCCTACAGGGGCAACTATGGCTACACCTTC. The chain uses TRBV6-5 and TRBJ1-2; 7 nucleotides agree with TRBD1. Looked up from germline, CDR1 is MNHEY and CDR2 is SVGAGI. This CDR3 region has 14 residues. After removal of 6 bases from V and 2 bases from J, the junction contained 6 bases not matched to a gene.

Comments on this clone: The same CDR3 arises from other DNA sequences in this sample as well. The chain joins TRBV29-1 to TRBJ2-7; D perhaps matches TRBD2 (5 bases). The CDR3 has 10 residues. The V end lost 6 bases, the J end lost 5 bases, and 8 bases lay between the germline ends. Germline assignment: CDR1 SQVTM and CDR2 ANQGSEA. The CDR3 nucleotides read TGCAGCGTCCTTAGCGACGAGCAGTACTTC. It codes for CSVLSDEQYF.

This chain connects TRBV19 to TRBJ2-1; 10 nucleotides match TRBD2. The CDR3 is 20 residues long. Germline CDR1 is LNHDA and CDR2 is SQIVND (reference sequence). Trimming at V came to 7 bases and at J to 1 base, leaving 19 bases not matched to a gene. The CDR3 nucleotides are TGTGCCAGTAAGCCCCCGTATCCTAGCGGGGGCTACATATCCTACAATGAGCAGTTCTTC. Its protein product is CASKPPYPSGGYISYNEQFF.

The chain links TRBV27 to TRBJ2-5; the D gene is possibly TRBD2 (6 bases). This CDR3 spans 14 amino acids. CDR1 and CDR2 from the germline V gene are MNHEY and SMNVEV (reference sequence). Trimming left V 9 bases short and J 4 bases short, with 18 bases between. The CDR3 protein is CASTAIGGIETQYF. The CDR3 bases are TGTGCCAGTACTGCCATTGGAGGGATAGAGACCCAGTACTTC.

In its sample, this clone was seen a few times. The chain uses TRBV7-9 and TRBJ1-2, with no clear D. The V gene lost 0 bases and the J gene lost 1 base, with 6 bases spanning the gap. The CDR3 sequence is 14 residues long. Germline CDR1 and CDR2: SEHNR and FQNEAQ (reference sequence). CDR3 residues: CASSLALFNYGYTF. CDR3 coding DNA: TGTGCCAGCAGCTTAGCTCTTTTTAACTATGGCTACACCTTC.

The CDR3 loop is CASGLPDSLQGYNQPQHF. The DNA for the CDR3 is TGTGCTAGTGGTTTGCCGGACAGCCTTCAAGGGTACAATCAGCCCCAGCATTTT. The rearrangement joins TRBV12-5 to TRBJ1-5; D possibly corresponds to TRBD1 (6 bases). CDR3 length: 18 amino acids. The V gene's germline CDR1 is LGHNT and CDR2 FRNRAP. The ends were cut back, 2 bases at V and 3 bases at J, with 20 bases in the middle.

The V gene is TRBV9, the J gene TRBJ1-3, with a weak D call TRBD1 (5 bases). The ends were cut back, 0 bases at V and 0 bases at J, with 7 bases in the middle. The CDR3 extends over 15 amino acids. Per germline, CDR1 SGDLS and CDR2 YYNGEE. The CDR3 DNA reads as TGTGCCAGCAGCGTAGGACAGAACTCTGGAAACACCATATATTTT. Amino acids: CASSVGQNSGNTIYF.